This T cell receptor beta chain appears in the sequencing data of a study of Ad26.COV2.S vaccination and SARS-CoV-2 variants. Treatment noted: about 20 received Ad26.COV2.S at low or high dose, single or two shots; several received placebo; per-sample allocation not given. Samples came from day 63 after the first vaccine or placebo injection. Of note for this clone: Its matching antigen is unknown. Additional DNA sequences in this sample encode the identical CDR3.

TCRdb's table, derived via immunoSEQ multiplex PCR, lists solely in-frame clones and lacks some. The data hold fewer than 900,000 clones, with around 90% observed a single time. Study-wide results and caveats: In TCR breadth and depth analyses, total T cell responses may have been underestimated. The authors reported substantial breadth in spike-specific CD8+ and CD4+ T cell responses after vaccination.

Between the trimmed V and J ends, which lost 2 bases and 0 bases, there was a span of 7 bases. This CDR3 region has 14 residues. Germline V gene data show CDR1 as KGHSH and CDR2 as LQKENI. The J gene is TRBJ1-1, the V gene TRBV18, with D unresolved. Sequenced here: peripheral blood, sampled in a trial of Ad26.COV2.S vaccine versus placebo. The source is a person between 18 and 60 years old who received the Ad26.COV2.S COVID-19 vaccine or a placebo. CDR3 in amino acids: CASSPLAVNTEAFF. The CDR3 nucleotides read TGTGCCAGCTCACCATTGGCGGTGAACACTGAAGCTTTCTTT.